Included here is one TCR beta chain sequence, with context. The antigen is not known. Produced via immunoSEQ multiplex PCR; TCRdb's table is partial and in-frame only. The sample gives around 610,000 clones, around 96% of which show up once; 0.095% to 0.13% is in the top ten. CD45RO-negative, CCR7-positively selected cells formed the naive CD8 fraction, excluding terminally differentiated effector memory CD45RA+ cells. This CDR3 is built from 15 residues. The data belong to a study of shared clonotypes between healthy human individuals. General study results and limits: The four-donor shared clonotypes exceeded non-shared clonotypes in generation probability, with non-shared ones scoring lower. Donors were few, which limited the genetic and exposure-history diversity represented.

V and J are TRBV21-1 and TRBJ1-1. TRBV21-1 is noted as a pseudogene. The origin of this receptor is a young woman in good health. The sequenced sample was naive CD8+ T cells sorted from blood. The CDR3 nucleotides read TGTGCCAGCAGCAACGGCAGGGACTTATGCACTGAAGCTTTCTTT. This encodes CASSNGRDLCTEAFF.